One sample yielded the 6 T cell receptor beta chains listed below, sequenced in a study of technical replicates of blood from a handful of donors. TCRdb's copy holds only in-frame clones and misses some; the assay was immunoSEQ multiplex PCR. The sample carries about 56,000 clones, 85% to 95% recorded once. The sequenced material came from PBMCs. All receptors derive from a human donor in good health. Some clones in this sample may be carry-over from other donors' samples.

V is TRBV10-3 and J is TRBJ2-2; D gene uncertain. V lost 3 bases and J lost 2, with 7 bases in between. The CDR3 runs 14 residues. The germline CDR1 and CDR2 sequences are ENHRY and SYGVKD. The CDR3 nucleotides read TGTGCCATCAGTGAATTACTCAACACCGGGGAGCTGTTTTTT. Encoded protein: CAISELLNTGELFF.

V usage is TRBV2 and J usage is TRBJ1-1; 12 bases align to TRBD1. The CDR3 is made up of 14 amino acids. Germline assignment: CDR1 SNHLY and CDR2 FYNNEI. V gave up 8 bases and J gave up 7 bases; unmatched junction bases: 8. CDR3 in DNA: TGTGCCAGCCAGCGGGACAGGGGGCGTGATGAAGCTTTCTTT. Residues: CASQRDRGRDEAFF.

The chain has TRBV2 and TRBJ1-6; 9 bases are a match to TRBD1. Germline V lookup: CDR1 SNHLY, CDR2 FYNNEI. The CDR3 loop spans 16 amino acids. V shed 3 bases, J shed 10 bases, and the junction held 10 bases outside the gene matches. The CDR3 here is CASSEGQGGVQSPLHF. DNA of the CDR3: TGTGCCAGCAGTGAGGGACAGGGTGGGGTCCAATCACCCCTCCACTTT.

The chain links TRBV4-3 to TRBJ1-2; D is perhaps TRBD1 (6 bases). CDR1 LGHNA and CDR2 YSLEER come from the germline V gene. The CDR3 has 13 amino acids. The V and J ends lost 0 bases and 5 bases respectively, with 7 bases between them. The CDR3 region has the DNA TGCGCCAGCAGCCAAGACAGGGGATATGGCTACACCTTC. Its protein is CASSQDRGYGYTF.

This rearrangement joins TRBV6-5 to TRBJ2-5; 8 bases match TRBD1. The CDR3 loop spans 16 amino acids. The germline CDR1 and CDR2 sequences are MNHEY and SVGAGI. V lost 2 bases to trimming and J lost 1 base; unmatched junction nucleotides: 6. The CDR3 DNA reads TGTGCCAGCAGTTACGGAGGACAGGGCTTCCAAGAGACCCAGTACTTC. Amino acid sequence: CASSYGGQGFQETQYF.

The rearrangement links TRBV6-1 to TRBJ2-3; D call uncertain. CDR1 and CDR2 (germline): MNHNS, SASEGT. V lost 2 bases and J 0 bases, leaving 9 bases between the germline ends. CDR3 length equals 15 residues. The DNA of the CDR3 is TGTGCCAGCAGTGAAAGCGTAACTAGCACAGATACGCAGTATTTT. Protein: CASSESVTSTDTQYF.